This passage covers 5 T cell receptor beta chains from one sample sequenced in a study of blood T cell repertoires in COVID-19. TCRdb keeps only in-frame clones here, not all; method: immunoSEQ multiplex PCR. The table has 180,000 or so clones, just over 85% seen once. Sequenced input: peripheral blood. Receptor source: a man in his sixties with acute or convalescent COVID-19.

V usage is TRBV18 and J usage is TRBJ2-4; 7 nucleotides align to TRBD1. CDR3 length: 16 residues. Trimming cost V 6 bases and J 3 bases; bases outside gene matches: 11. Germline lookup yields CDR1 KGHSH and CDR2 LQKENI. The CDR3 DNA reads TGTGCCAGCTCCCCTGGTCCAGGGGGAGACAAAAACATTCAGTACTTC. Protein sequence: CASSPGPGGDKNIQYF.

This clone turned up a few times. The same CDR3 can be traced to other DNA sequences in this sample. The V gene is TRBV6-5, the J gene TRBJ1-2; 8 positions match TRBD1. Germline V lookup: CDR1 MNHEY, CDR2 SVGAGI. This CDR3 has 14 residues. After removal of 5 bases from V and 8 bases from J, the junction contained 10 bases not matched to a gene. Here the CDR3 reads CASSTGGRLYGYTF. CDR3 coding DNA: TGTGCCAGCAGTACAGGGGGAAGACTTTACGGCTACACCTTC.

This rearrangement joins TRBV5-1 to TRBJ2-5; 9 bases are a match to TRBD1. The CDR3 has 13 residues. Germline V CDR1 and CDR2: SGHRS, YFSETQ. V was pared by 5 bases and J by 3 bases, with 2 bases of the junction left unmatched. The DNA of the CDR3 is TGCGCCAGCAGTGGGACAGGGAAAGAGACCCAGTACTTC. Translated: CASSGTGKETQYF.

The chain is built from TRBV27 and TRBJ2-6, with D perhaps matching TRBD1 (5 bases). The CDR3 has 15 residues. With 6 bases removed from V and 4 bases from J, the gap between germline ends came to 13 bases. Germline CDR1 is MNHEY and CDR2 is SMNVEV (reference sequence). The CDR3 DNA is TGTGCCAGCAGGGCCCAGGGTGCCGGGGCCAACGTCCTGACTTTC. Translation: CASRAQGAGANVLTF.

This clone was picked up a small number of times. The V call is TRBV6-5, the J call TRBJ2-3; TRBD1 aligns across 8 bases. There are 13 residues in the CDR3. J gave up 2 bases and V 10 bases, and 5 bases lay outside the gene matches. Germline-derived CDR1 and CDR2 are MNHEY and SVGAGI. The CDR3 DNA is TGTGCCACCGGGACAGGAAACACAGATACGCAGTATTTT. Its protein is CATGTGNTDTQYF.